This T cell receptor beta chain was identified during a study of T cell responses to AZD1222 COVID-19 vaccine. Points from the study as a whole: The sample set comprised mostly white British donors with more females, and clonal diversity was possibly underestimated. Targeting of unmutated variant regions was reportedly seen in nearly half of spike-specific TCRs.

CDR3 size: 19 residues. Profiling relied on immunoSEQ multiplex PCR, and the TCRdb table lists in-frame clones only, not all of them. The data contain around 99,000 clones, roughly 86% of them singletons. For this clone: Its cognate antigen is unknown.

This chain joins TRBV7-5 and TRBJ1-5. TRBV7-5 is noted as a pseudogene. The TCR was taken from an adult in good health. The sample was peripheral blood, taken on day 0 of MenACWY control vaccination. The CDR3 sequence: CARSLAPLGTVATNQPQHF. CDR3 sequence (DNA): TGTGCCAGAAGCTTAGCCCCGCTTGGGACGGTCGCAACCAATCAGCCCCAGCATTTT.